Below are 11 T cell receptor beta chains sequenced from a single sample in a study of CD8 T cells in ankylosing spondylitis. TCRdb reprocessed the 5' RACE reads with MiXCR, giving one entry per CDR3 protein. The sample shows about 270,000 distinct CDR3 sequences, around 32% of them seen only once. The sample taken for sequencing was blood, either unsorted or a sorted T cell fraction (not recorded which). The receptors originated from a male donor with ankylosing spondylitis or in good health (not recorded which).

This clonotype was counted many times. The chain carries TRBV29-1 and TRBJ2-1, with a weak D call TRBD2 (5 bases). CDR1 SQVTM and CDR2 ANQGSEA come from the germline V gene. CDR3 length: 11 residues. V dropped 6 bases and J dropped 9 bases, with 12 bases sitting between them. For the CDR3, the DNA is TGCAGCGTCCTCTTCGGGGTTGAGCAGTTCTTC. Its translation is CSVLFGVEQFF.

The rearrangement uses TRBV5-1 and TRBJ2-3; 10 nucleotides match TRBD2. Germline CDR1 SGHRS, CDR2 YFSETQ. The V and J ends lost 4 bases and 0 bases, in that order; junction bases with no gene match: 8. The length of the CDR3 is 17 residues. CDR3 nucleotides: TGCGCCAGCAGCGGTGGACTAGCGGTCCTTAGCACAGATACGCAGTATTTT. Its translation is CASSGGLAVLSTDTQYF.

The chain links TRBV28 to TRBJ1-2; the D gene is possibly TRBD1 (6 bases). The length of the CDR3 is 16 residues. Germline V gene data show CDR1 as MDHEN and CDR2 as SYDVKM. Trimming shortened V by 6 bases and J by 4 bases, and 21 bases separated the two germline ends. The CDR3 is CASSSTQRGQVYGYTF. CDR3 in DNA: TGTGCCAGCAGCTCTACCCAGCGGGGGCAAGTCTATGGCTACACCTTC.

The V call is TRBV4-2, the J call TRBJ1-4; the match to TRBD1 covers 8 bases. CDR3 length equals 13 residues. Germline V CDR1 and CDR2: LGHNA, YNFKEQ. The junction had 2 bases not matched to a gene; V was cut back by 3 bases and J by 8 bases. CDR3 protein: CASSQRQGEKLFF. CDR3 nucleotide sequence: TGTGCCAGCAGCCAGCGACAGGGGGAAAAACTGTTTTTT.

This clonotype was seen a handful of times. This sequence joins TRBV4-1 and TRBJ2-3; D ambiguous. V lost 1 base and J lost 2, with 10 bases in between. Germline CDR1 is MGHRA and CDR2 is YSYEKL. This CDR3 spans 15 amino acids. CDR3 loop: CASSQASLVTDTQYF. CDR3 sequence (DNA): TGCGCCAGCAGCCAAGCATCGCTAGTCACAGATACGCAGTATTTT.

CDR3 residues: CASSYTTGELFF. DNA for the CDR3: TGTGCCAGCAGTTACACCACCGGGGAGCTGTTTTTT. The chain combines TRBV6-5 with TRBJ2-2; no firm D call. The V gene lost 2 bases and the J gene lost 4 bases, with 2 bases spanning the gap. The CDR3 contains 12 residues. CDR1 MNHEY and CDR2 SVGAGI come from the germline V gene.

The chain has TRBV5-1 and TRBJ1-4; TRBD1 is a possible D gene (5 bases). The V end was cut by 2 bases, the J end by 0 bases, with 8 bases between. Germline lookup yields CDR1 SGHRS and CDR2 YFSETQ. The CDR3 extends over 15 amino acids. This chain's CDR3 is CASSLTGATNEKLFF. The CDR3, as DNA: TGCGCCAGCAGCTTAACAGGCGCAACTAATGAAAAACTGTTTTTT.

The V and J genes are TRBV9 and TRBJ2-3, with TRBD2 matching over 14 bases. The CDR3 runs to 18 residues. V lost 4 bases, J lost 2 bases, and 9 bases stayed unmatched. The germline gives CDR1 SGDLS, CDR2 YYNGEE. CDR3 amino acids: CASSFGLAGGTLTDTQYF. CDR3 coding DNA: TGTGCCAGCAGCTTCGGACTAGCGGGGGGCACCCTCACAGATACGCAGTATTTT.

This chain links TRBV12-3 or TRBV12-4 with TRBJ2-3, with D hard to call. CDR3 length: 14 amino acids. Trimming removed 3 bases at V and 0 bases at J, with 7 bases between. The CDR3 reads CASSFSPSTDTQYF. In DNA, the CDR3 is TGTGCCAGCAGTTTTTCGCCTAGCACAGATACGCAGTATTTT.

This clonotype was observed a handful of times. The gene calls are TRBV29-1 and TRBJ2-1; TRBD1 might be the D (7 bases). The CDR3 extends over 15 amino acids. Trimming shortened V by 4 bases and J by 0 bases, and 13 bases separated the two germline ends. Germline CDR1 and CDR2: SQVTM and ANQGSEA. The CDR3 DNA reads TGCAGCGTTGCGGAGGGGGCATTCTCCTACAATGAGCAGTTCTTC. This translates into CSVAEGAFSYNEQFF.

This clonotype was detected only a few times. J is TRBJ1-1 and V is TRBV6-5; 9 bases match TRBD1. The CDR3 totals 17 residues. V gave up 3 bases and J gave up 2 bases; unmatched junction bases: 10. Germline CDR1 and CDR2: MNHEY and SVGAGI. The CDR3 loop reads CASSYDHRGLRNTEAFF. The DNA for the CDR3 is TGTGCCAGCAGTTATGACCACAGGGGGCTAAGAAACACTGAAGCTTTCTTT.